These 9 T cell receptor beta chains were all obtained from the same sample, sequenced in a study of identical twins. Each CDR3 protein is one row after TCRdb ran MiXCR on the 5' RACE reads. The sample contains 300,000 to 350,000 distinct CDR3 sequences, approximately 13% of which appear only once. These data also featured in a second study, about yellow fever vaccine responses in identical twins.

Sequencing input: CD8+ T cells sorted from blood. These receptors all come from a woman younger than 35 in good health.

This clonotype came up many times. The gene calls are TRBV29-1 and TRBJ1-5; no firm D call. Trimming took off 6 bases at V and 2 bases at J, with 17 bases between the two ends. Germline CDR1 is SQVTM and CDR2 is ANQGSEA. The CDR3 totals 15 residues. CDR3 sequence: CSVLKLGWGNQPQHF. CDR3 coding DNA: TGCAGCGTCCTTAAGCTGGGATGGGGCAATCAGCCCCAGCATTTT.

This chain uses TRBV2 with TRBJ2-5, with 8 bases aligning to TRBD2. Germline CDR1 and CDR2: SNHLY and FYNNEI. V gave up 1 base and J gave up 14 bases; unmatched junction bases: 9. The CDR3 is 13 residues long. The CDR3 protein is CASSEGLAGPPYF. The CDR3 DNA reads as TGTGCCAGCAGTGAAGGGCTAGCGGGTCCACCATACTTC.

The J gene is TRBJ2-1, the V gene TRBV3-1; D gene unclear. Germline CDR1 and CDR2: LGHDT and YNNKEL (reference sequence). CDR3 size: 12 residues. The V end lost 1 base, the J end lost 10 bases, and 8 bases lay between the germline ends. This CDR3 reads CASSQAPTEQFF. The CDR3 DNA reads as TGTGCCAGCAGCCAAGCCCCTACCGAGCAGTTCTTC.

This chain joins TRBV4-2 and TRBJ2-1; no firm D call. The V and J ends lost 0 bases and 0 bases respectively, with 9 bases between them. CDR3 size: 16 residues. Germline V gene lookup returns CDR1 LGHNA and CDR2 YNFKEQ. CDR3 loop: CASSQEQLVSYNEQFF. The DNA for the CDR3 is TGTGCCAGCAGCCAAGAGCAACTGGTCTCCTACAATGAGCAGTTCTTC.

The chain combines TRBV27 with TRBJ2-5; D may be TRBD1 or TRBD2 (5 bases each). Looked up from germline, CDR1 is MNHEY and CDR2 is SMNVEV (reference sequence). The V end lost 4 bases, the J end lost 2 bases, and 14 bases lay between the germline ends. The CDR3 spans 15 residues. CDR3 DNA sequence: TGTGCCAGCAGTTCGAGGGGACGCTTACAAGAGACCCAGTACTTC. The encoded protein is CASSSRGRLQETQYF.

The table lists this clonotype with many counts. The chain links TRBV27 to TRBJ2-7; 7 positions match TRBD1. The CDR3 spans 13 residues. J gave up 4 bases and V 5 bases, and 5 bases lay outside the gene matches. Germline CDR1 is MNHEY and CDR2 is SMNVEV (reference sequence). In DNA, the CDR3 is TGTGCCAGCAGTCCCGGGACAGCGTACGAGCAGTACTTC. Its translation is CASSPGTAYEQYF.

The chain links TRBV4-2 to TRBJ1-4; no clear D. V lost 1 base and J lost 8, with 11 bases in between. This CDR3 is 14 amino acids long. The germline gives CDR1 LGHNA, CDR2 YNFKEQ. The CDR3 here is CASSQVADREKLFF. The DNA of the CDR3 is TGTGCCAGCAGCCAAGTGGCCGATAGAGAAAAACTGTTTTTT.

This clonotype was seen repeatedly, ten times or more. The chain joins TRBV12-3 or TRBV12-4 to TRBJ1-4; no clear D. The CDR3 is made up of 15 amino acids. Trimming pared 3 bases from V and 0 bases from J, leaving 8 bases between. The CDR3 coding sequence is TGTGCCAGCAGTTTCGGCAGCGCAACTAATGAAAAACTGTTTTTT. Protein: CASSFGSATNEKLFF.

This clonotype was seen more than once but under ten times. CDR3 DNA: TGTGCCAGCAGGCAGAGACAGGGGGCTCGCACTGAAGCTTTCTTT. It yields the protein CASRQRQGARTEAFF. The rearrangement uses TRBV6-1 and TRBJ1-1; 10 bases match TRBD1. CDR1 MNHNS and CDR2 SASEGT come from the germline V gene. The CDR3 length is 15 residues. V lost 6 bases, J lost 4 bases, and 8 bases stayed unmatched.